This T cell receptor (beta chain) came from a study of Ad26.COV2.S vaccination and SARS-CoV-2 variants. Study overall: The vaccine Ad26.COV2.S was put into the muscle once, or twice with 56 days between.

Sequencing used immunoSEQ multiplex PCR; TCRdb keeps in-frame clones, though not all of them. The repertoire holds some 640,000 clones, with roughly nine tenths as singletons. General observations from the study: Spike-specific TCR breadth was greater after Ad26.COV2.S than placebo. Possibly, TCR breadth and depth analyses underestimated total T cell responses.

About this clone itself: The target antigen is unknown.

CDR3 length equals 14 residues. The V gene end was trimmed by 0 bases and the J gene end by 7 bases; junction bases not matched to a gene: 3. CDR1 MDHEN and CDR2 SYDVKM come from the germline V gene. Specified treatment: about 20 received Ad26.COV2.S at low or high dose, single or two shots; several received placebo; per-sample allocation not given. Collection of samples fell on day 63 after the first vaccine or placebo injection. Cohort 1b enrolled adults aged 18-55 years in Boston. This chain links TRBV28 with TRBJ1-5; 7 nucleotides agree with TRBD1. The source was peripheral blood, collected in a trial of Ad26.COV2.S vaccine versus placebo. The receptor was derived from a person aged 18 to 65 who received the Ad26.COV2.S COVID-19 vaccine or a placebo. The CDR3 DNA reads TGTGCCAGCAGTTTATGGCAGGGGGGGCAGCCCCAGCATTTT. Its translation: CASSLWQGGQPQHF. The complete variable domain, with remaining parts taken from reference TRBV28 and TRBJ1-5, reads DVKVTQSSRYLVKRTGEKVFLECVQDMDHENMFWYRQDPGLGLRLIYFSYDVKMKEKGDIPEGYSVSREKKERFSLILESASTNQTSMYLCASSLWQGGQPQHFGDGTRLSIL.